The 22 T cell receptor beta chains presented below share a single source sample, sequenced in a study of CD8 T cells in Susac syndrome. Random hexamers served to reverse transcribe roughly 0.5 to 1 ug RNA. TCRdb reprocessed the immunoSEQ multiplex PCR reads via MiXCR and lists one record per CDR3 protein. The sample carries approximately 200,000 distinct CDR3 sequences, 85% to 95% recorded once. The sequenced sample consisted of CD4+ T cells from PBMCs. These receptors were obtained from a human donor with multiple sclerosis.

CDR3 loop: CAWSPIPGNTEAFF. As DNA, the CDR3 is TGTGCCTGGAGTCCTATACCTGGGAACACTGAAGCTTTCTTT. The chain joins TRBV30 to TRBJ1-1; D not resolved. This CDR3 has 14 amino acids. V was clipped by 2 bases and J by 1 base, with 11 bases between them. Germline V CDR1 and CDR2: GTSNPN, SVGIG (reference sequence). Complete variable domain (other parts from reference TRBV30 and TRBJ1-1): SQTIHQWPATLVQPVGSPLSLECTVEGTSNPNLYWYRQAAGRGLQLLFYSVGIGQISSEVPQNLSASRPQDRQFILSSKKLLLSDSGFYLCAWSPIPGNTEAFFGQGTRLTVV.

V is TRBV23-1 and J is TRBJ2-7; tentative D call: TRBD2 (6 bases). TRBV23-1 is treated as an ORF (open reading frame) with a function not yet certain. V shed 2 bases and J shed 7 bases, with 15 bases lying between them. The CDR3 has 14 amino acids. This chain's CDR3 is CASSQRRGEEEQYV. In nucleotides, the CDR3 is TGCGCCAGCAGTCAACGCCGAGGGGAGGAAGAGCAGTACGTC.

V gene TRBV12-3 or TRBV12-4 combines with J gene TRBJ2-4; the D is unclear. The CDR3 consists of 12 residues. V lost 6 bases and J lost 6, with 9 bases in between. CDR3 protein: CASSPVLNIQYF. The CDR3 DNA follows: TGTGCCAGCAGCCCCGTACTAAACATTCAGTACTTC.

This chain connects TRBV19 to TRBJ1-1; 9 bases fit TRBD1. Trimming removed 5 bases from V and 9 bases from J; junction bases left unmatched: 4. The germline gives CDR1 LNHDA, CDR2 SQIVND (reference sequence). This CDR3 is built from 12 residues. CDR3 DNA sequence: TGTGCCAGTAGTTGGGACAGGGTTCAAGCTTTCTTT. This sequence encodes CASSWDRVQAFF.

This chain connects TRBV12-3 or TRBV12-4 to TRBJ2-5; 9 bases are shared with TRBD2. V was clipped by 6 bases and J by 4 bases; unmatched bases: 6. There are 14 residues in the CDR3. The CDR3 region has the DNA TGTGCCAGCAGCCAAGCGGGGGGTGTAGAGACCCAGTACTTC. It translates to CASSQAGGVETQYF.

The rearrangement links TRBV2 to TRBJ1-5; no reliable D call. V was shortened by 1 base and J by 5 bases, with 9 bases between the two germline ends. This CDR3 has 14 amino acids. Germline CDR1 SNHLY, CDR2 FYNNEI. CDR3 in amino acids: CASSEVGPDQPQHF. DNA for the CDR3: TGTGCCAGCAGTGAAGTCGGTCCGGATCAGCCCCAGCATTTT.

The V and J genes are TRBV19 and TRBJ2-1; 8 bases line up with TRBD2. The V and J ends lost 6 bases and 0 bases, in that order; junction bases with no gene match: 7. The germline gives CDR1 LNHDA, CDR2 SQIVND (reference sequence). The CDR3 loop spans 16 amino acids. The CDR3 here is CASSQAGGGSYNEQFF. For the CDR3, the DNA is TGTGCCAGTAGCCAGGCGGGGGGTGGCTCCTACAATGAGCAGTTCTTC.

V gene TRBV29-1 combines with J gene TRBJ1-3; TRBD1 is a possible D gene (5 bases). V lost 7 bases and J 7 bases, leaving 14 bases between the germline ends. The germline CDR1 and CDR2 sequences are SQVTM and ANQGSEA. The CDR3 is 12 amino acids. The CDR3 DNA reads TGCAGCGCCGACCCAGGGCAGAACACCATATATTTT. This translates into CSADPGQNTIYF.

The chain links TRBV18 to TRBJ2-7; no definite D call. Per the germline V gene, CDR1 is KGHSH and CDR2 is LQKENI. Trimming removed 6 bases at V and 3 bases at J, with 12 bases between. This CDR3 is 13 amino acids long. CDR3 sequence (DNA): TGTGCCAGCTCCGGAGTTGTCGGCTACGAGCAGTACTTC. It codes for CASSGVVGYEQYF.

The chain has TRBV7-9 and TRBJ1-6; D not certain. This CDR3 is built from 12 residues. Looked up from germline, CDR1 is SEHNR and CDR2 is FQNEAQ (reference sequence). V was cut by 2 bases and J by 10 bases, with 6 bases left in between. The CDR3 region is CASSLPTSPLHF. The CDR3 nucleotides are TGTGCCAGCAGCTTACCGACCTCACCCCTCCACTTT.

The chain employs TRBV7-9 and TRBJ1-6; a possible D gene is TRBD1 (5 bases). The V end lost 8 bases, the J end lost 11 bases, and 19 bases lay between the germline ends. The V gene's germline CDR1 is SEHNR and CDR2 FQNEAQ (reference sequence). This CDR3 spans 14 amino acids. The CDR3 loop reads CASALSRESAPLHF. As DNA, the CDR3 is TGTGCCAGCGCCCTGAGCAGGGAAAGCGCACCCCTCCACTTT.

The chain is built from TRBV29-1 and TRBJ1-2; D is undetermined. V was trimmed by 5 bases and J by 4 bases, leaving 14 bases between them. The CDR3 totals 13 residues. The germline CDR1 and CDR2 sequences are SQVTM and ANQGSEA. The CDR3 DNA follows: TGCAGCGTTCCCGCTGCGGGGAGCTATGGCTACACCTTC. Protein product: CSVPAAGSYGYTF. The variable domain in full, completed from reference TRBV29-1 and TRBJ1-2, reads SAVISQKPSRDICQRGTSLTIQCQVDSQVTMMFWYRQQPGQSLTLIATANQGSEATYESGFVIDKFPISRPNLTFSTLTVSNMSPEDSSIYLCSVPAAGSYGYTFGSGTRLTVV.

The chain uses TRBV20-1 and TRBJ2-7; 11 positions agree with TRBD2. The germline V gene encodes CDR1 DFQATT and CDR2 SNEGSKA (reference sequence). The CDR3 is made up of 15 amino acids. Germline trimming cut 1 base from V and 4 bases from J; bases unmatched to any gene: 6. The DNA of the CDR3 is TGCAGTGCTAGAGTATCTAGCGGGGGGAGGTACGAGCAGTACTTC. Its protein product is CSARVSSGGRYEQYF.

The CDR3: CASSLGAFGTDTQYF. The CDR3 nucleotides are TGCGCCAGCAGCCTTGGGGCTTTCGGCACAGATACGCAGTATTTT. The gene calls are TRBV5-1 and TRBJ2-3; tentative D call: TRBD1 (5 bases). V shed 4 bases and J shed 1 base, with 13 bases lying between them. This CDR3 has 15 residues. In germline, CDR1 is SGHRS, CDR2 YFSETQ.

CDR3 nucleotides: TGTGCCAGCTCTTTCTCCGAGGGGGATAACTATGGCTACACCTTC. This translates into CASSFSEGDNYGYTF. The chain couples TRBV18 to TRBJ1-2; the D gene is possibly TRBD1 (6 bases). V lost 6 bases and J 1 base, leaving 15 bases between the germline ends. The CDR3 consists of 15 residues. Germline V gives CDR1 KGHSH, CDR2 LQKENI. Full variable domain (remainder filled in from reference TRBV18 and TRBJ1-2): NAGVMQNPRHLVRRRGQEARLRCSPMKGHSHVYWYRQLPEEGLKFMVYLQKENIIDESGMPKERFSAEFPKEGPSILRIQQVVRGDSAAYFCASSFSEGDNYGYTFGSGTRLTVV.

This clonotype appeared a single time. The J gene is TRBJ2-7, the V gene TRBV19; the D call may be TRBD1 or TRBD2 (5 bases each). V dropped 5 bases and J dropped 2 bases, with 16 bases sitting between them. The CDR3 has 15 residues. Germline V lookup: CDR1 LNHDA, CDR2 SQIVND (reference sequence). Here the CDR3 reads CASSPPGTSAYEQYF. The CDR3 DNA follows: TGTGCCAGTAGTCCACCCGGGACCTCCGCCTACGAGCAGTACTTC. The entire variable domain, with the rest obtained from reference TRBV19 and TRBJ2-7, is as follows: DGGITQSPKYLFRKEGQNVTLSCEQNLNHDAMYWYRQDPGQGLRLIYYSQIVNDFQKGDIAEGYSVSREKKESFPLTVTSAQKNPTAFYLCASSPPGTSAYEQYFGPGTRLTVT.

The chain couples TRBV30 to TRBJ1-1; D is unclear. This CDR3 is 15 amino acids long. Trimming left V 0 bases short and J 2 bases short, with 13 bases between. Germline CDR1 reads GTSNPN; CDR2 reads SVGIG (reference sequence). The CDR3 spells CAWSVGISINTEAFF. Written as DNA, the CDR3 is TGTGCCTGGAGTGTTGGGATCTCGATAAACACTGAAGCTTTCTTT.

This clonotype was detected only a few times. This chain links TRBV11-2 with TRBJ2-1; D not resolved. Germline V gives CDR1 SGHAT, CDR2 FQNNGV. This CDR3 region has 13 residues. Trimming shortened V by 0 bases and J by 2 bases, and 2 bases separated the two germline ends. CDR3 nucleotide sequence: TGTGCCAGCAGCTTAGACACCTACAATGAGCAGTTCTTC. This sequence encodes CASSLDTYNEQFF.

The gene calls are TRBV9 and TRBJ2-3; D remains unclear. Deletions cut 0 bases from V and 1 base from J, with 12 bases between. Germline loops: CDR1 SGDLS, CDR2 YYNGEE. This CDR3 is built from 16 residues. Here the CDR3 DNA reads TGTGCCAGCAGCGTAGGAGTAAGGGAAGGCACAGATACGCAGTATTTT. This encodes CASSVGVREGTDTQYF.

The gene calls are TRBV30 and TRBJ1-2; D gene ambiguous. There are 11 residues in the CDR3. V gave up 5 bases and J gave up 1 base, with 5 bases separating them. CDR1 and CDR2 (germline): GTSNPN, SVGIG (reference sequence). The CDR3 nucleotides read TGTGCCTGGGGGATTAACTATGGCTACACCTTC. This encodes CAWGINYGYTF. The whole variable domain, remainder taken from reference TRBV30 and TRBJ1-2, is SQTIHQWPATLVQPVGSPLSLECTVEGTSNPNLYWYRQAAGRGLQLLFYSVGIGQISSEVPQNLSASRPQDRQFILSSKKLLLSDSGFYLCAWGINYGYTFGSGTRLTVV.

V and J are TRBV29-1 and TRBJ1-1, with D possibly matching TRBD1 (5 bases). Germline-derived CDR1 and CDR2 are SQVTM and ANQGSEA. Deletions cut 7 bases from V and 0 bases from J, with 15 bases between. The CDR3 consists of 14 residues. This CDR3 is CSAGTGGVNTEAFF. The CDR3, as DNA: TGCAGCGCGGGGACCGGCGGAGTGAACACTGAAGCTTTCTTT.

This rearrangement joins TRBV5-4 to TRBJ2-7; TRBD2 matches 11 bases. This CDR3 is built from 16 residues. CDR1 and CDR2 (germline): SGHNT, YYREEE (reference sequence). V was clipped by 2 bases and J by 4 bases; unmatched bases: 8. The CDR3 spells CASSFKPGLAGYEQYV. DNA of the CDR3: TGTGCCAGCAGCTTTAAACCAGGACTAGCGGGTTACGAGCAGTACGTC.